A single T cell receptor (beta chain) is shown here with its context. Its antigen is still unknown. Every donor, a Caucasian adult, lived in Nashville, Tennessee. CD4+ cell separation produced CD45RA+ naive and CD45RA-negative memory subsets. This sample was included in a study of shared clonotypes between healthy human individuals. Whole-study findings and limits: Although depth was large, rarefaction showed that sequencing of the sorted subsets was incomplete.

The table came from immunoSEQ multiplex PCR; TCRdb's copy has only in-frame clones and leaves some out. The data hold about 1.1 million clones, with around 78% observed a single time. Sequenced: memory CD4+ T cells from PBMCs. Subset of the sample: CD45RA-negative fraction. This sequence was found in a young man in good health. Some clones in this sample may be carry-over from other donors' samples.

The CDR3 loop is CACPRRKTGELFF. CDR3 nucleotides: TGTGCCTGTCCCCGGCGGAAAACCGGGGAGCTGTTTTTT. V is TRBV30 and J is TRBJ2-2, with D hard to call. Trimming removed 6 bases from V and 5 bases from J, with 13 bases in between. CDR1 is GTSNPN, CDR2 SVGIG, per germline (reference sequence). The CDR3 length is 13 residues. Full variable domain (rest looked up from reference TRBV30 and TRBJ2-2): SQTIHQWPATLVQPVGSPLSLECTVEGTSNPNLYWYRQAAGRGLQLLFYSVGIGQISSEVPQNLSASRPQDRQFILSSKKLLLSDSGFYLCACPRRKTGELFFGEGSRLTVL.